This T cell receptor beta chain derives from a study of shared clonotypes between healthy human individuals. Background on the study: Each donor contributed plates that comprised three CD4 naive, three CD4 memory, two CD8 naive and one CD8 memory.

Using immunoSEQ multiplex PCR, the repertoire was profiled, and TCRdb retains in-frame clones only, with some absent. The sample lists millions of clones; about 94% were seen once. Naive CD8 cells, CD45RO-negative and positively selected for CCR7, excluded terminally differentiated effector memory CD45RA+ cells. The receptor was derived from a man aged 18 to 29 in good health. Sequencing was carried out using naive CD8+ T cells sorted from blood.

CDR3 DNA sequence: TGTGCCAGCAGCGTAGAGGCGGATTACGGCTACACCTTC. This sequence encodes CASSVEADYGYTF. V usage is TRBV9 and J usage is TRBJ1-2; D remains unclear. CDR1 is SGDLS, CDR2 YYNGEE, per germline. The V end lost 0 bases, the J end lost 8 bases, and 11 bases lay between the germline ends. This CDR3 spans 13 amino acids.